The clone carrying this T cell receptor beta chain was observed at least ten times. Its antigen remains unidentified. TCRdb recomputed calls from the 5' RACE reads with MiXCR, one row per CDR3 protein. The data contain just over 50,000 distinct CDR3 sequences, about 3.5% of them singletons. V gave up 0 bases and J gave up 7 bases; unmatched junction bases: 9. CDR3 length equals 16 residues. This record belongs to a study of neurological immune-mediated disorders. Study observations and caveats: It was the repertoires of 18 of 34 multiple sclerosis patients that phylogenetic grouping placed in one related-CDR3 cluster, which is a possible signature. The multiple sclerosis repertoire cluster had no clinical or MRI feature associated with it. Multiple sclerosis, the disease with the least TCR clonal expansion, fell below healthy controls, whereas HTLV-1-associated myelopathy showed the most.

This TCR derives from a man aged 35 to 55 with multiple sclerosis. V is TRBV12-3 or TRBV12-4 and J is TRBJ1-5, with TRBD1 identical over 7 bases. The material sequenced was PBMCs. The DNA of the CDR3 is TGTGCCAGCAGTTTAGCTTGGACAGGAAGGGAGCAGCCCCAGCATTTT. This encodes CASSLAWTGREQPQHF.